This T cell receptor (beta chain) originates from a study of T cell repertoires in cytomegalovirus infection. Study overall: HLA-B-restricted CMV epitopes that are well studied were used alongside recently identified HLA-C-restricted ones. Public TCR beta signatures marked donors with CMV infection and the matching HLA.

Study-level findings and limits: Summed public TCR beta family frequency identified CMV carriers bearing the relevant HLA. CMV-specific HLA-C-restricted TCR beta clonotypes dominated the ex vivo response.

In germline, CDR1 is SGHNT, CDR2 YYREEE (reference sequence). The CDR3 is made up of 15 amino acids. Trimming removed 4 bases from V and 5 bases from J; junction bases left unmatched: 10. In the case of this clonotype: What it binds is unknown.

TCRdb independently ran MiXCR on the reads; one entry per CDR3 protein. The sample holds 550,000 to 850,000 distinct CDR3 sequences, around 35% seen once. The sequence derives from a human donor in good health (CMV status not recorded). Some clones in this sample may be carry-over from other donors' samples. This sample comprised cultured PBMCs, obtained from culture after CMV antigen stimulation. The chain couples TRBV5-4 to TRBJ2-5; the match to TRBD1 covers 8 bases. CDR3 sequence reads: CASSRPQGAGETQYF. The CDR3 DNA sequence: TGTGCCAGCAGCCGACCTCAGGGGGCTGGCGAGACCCAGTACTTC.